The subject of this entry is one TCR beta chain. As yet, its antigen is unknown. Using a J-beta primer mix together with a sample-barcoded 5' primer, a second PCR was run for about 6 to 12 cycles. TCRdb called the 5' RACE reads again in MiXCR, with one record for every CDR3 protein. The table includes about 670,000 distinct CDR3 sequences, roughly two fifths detected once. These data are taken from a study of blood T cells in healthy people across ages. Findings and limits, study-wide: Older individuals had lower TCR beta diversity per million T cells (the decline was roughly linear). It was the long-lived donors that had more naive CD4+ cells and higher diversity than aged donors.

The study drew donors from healthy Caucasian individuals in Russia aged about 6 to 90. The CDR3 runs to 12 residues. CDR1 DFQATT and CDR2 SNEGSKA come from the germline V gene (reference sequence). The V gene end was trimmed by 5 bases and the J gene end by 5 bases; junction bases not matched to a gene: 5. The sample comprised blood. The rearrangement uses TRBV20-1 and TRBJ2-7; 8 bases are shared with TRBD2. This TCR came from a man aged 80 or over in good health. CDR3 protein: CSAQNGGDEQYF. For the CDR3, the DNA is TGCAGTGCTCAAAACGGGGGGGACGAGCAGTACTTC.